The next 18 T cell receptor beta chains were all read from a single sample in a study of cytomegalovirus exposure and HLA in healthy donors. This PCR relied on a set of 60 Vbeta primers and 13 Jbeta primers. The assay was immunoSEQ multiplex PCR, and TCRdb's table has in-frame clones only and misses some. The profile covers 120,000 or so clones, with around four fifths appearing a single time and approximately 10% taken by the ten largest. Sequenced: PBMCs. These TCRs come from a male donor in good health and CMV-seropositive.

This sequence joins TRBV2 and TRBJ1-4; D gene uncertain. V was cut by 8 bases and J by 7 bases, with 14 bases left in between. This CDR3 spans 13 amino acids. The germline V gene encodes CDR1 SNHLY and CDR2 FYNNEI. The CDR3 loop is CASLGADLEKLFF. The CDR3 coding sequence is TGTGCCAGCCTAGGCGCAGATCTTGAAAAACTGTTTTTT.

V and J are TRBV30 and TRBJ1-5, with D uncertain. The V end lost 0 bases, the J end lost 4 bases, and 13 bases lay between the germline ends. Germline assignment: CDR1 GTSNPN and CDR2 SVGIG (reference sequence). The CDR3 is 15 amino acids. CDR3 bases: TGTGCCTGGAGTGTAATCTCTCGGGAGAATCAGCCCCAGCATTTT. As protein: CAWSVISRENQPQHF.

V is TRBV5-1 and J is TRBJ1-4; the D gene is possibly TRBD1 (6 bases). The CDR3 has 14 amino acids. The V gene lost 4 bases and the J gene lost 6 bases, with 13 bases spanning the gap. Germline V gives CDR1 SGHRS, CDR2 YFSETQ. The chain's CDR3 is CASSATGTDEKLFF. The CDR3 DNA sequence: TGCGCCAGCAGCGCCACAGGGACCGATGAAAAACTGTTTTTT.

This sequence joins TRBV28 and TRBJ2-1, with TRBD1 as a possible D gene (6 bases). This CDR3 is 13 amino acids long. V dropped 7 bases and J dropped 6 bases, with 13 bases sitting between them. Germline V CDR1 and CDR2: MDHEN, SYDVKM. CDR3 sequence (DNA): TGTGCCAGCAAAATATCAGGGGTCAATGAGCAGTTCTTC. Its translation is CASKISGVNEQFF.

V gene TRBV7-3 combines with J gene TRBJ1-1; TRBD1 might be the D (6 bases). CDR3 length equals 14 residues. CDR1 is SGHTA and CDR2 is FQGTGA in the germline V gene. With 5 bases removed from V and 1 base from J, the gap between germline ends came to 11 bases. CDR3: CASSQDSKNTEAFF. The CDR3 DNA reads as TGTGCCAGCAGCCAGGACAGCAAGAACACTGAAGCTTTCTTT. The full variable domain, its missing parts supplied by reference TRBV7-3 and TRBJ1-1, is GAGVSQTPSNKVTEKGKYVELRCDPISGHTALYWYRQSLGQGPEFLIYFQGTGAADDSGLPNDRFFAVRPEGSVSTLKIQRTERGDSAVYLCASSQDSKNTEAFFGQGTRLTVV.

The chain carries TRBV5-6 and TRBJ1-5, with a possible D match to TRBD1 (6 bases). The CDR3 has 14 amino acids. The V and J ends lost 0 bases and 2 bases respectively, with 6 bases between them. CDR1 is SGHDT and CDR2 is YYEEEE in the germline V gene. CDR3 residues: CASSLDRGNQPQHF. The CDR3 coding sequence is TGTGCCAGCAGCTTGGACAGGGGCAATCAGCCCCAGCATTTT. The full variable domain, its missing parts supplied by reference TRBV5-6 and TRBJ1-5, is DAGVTQSPTHLIKTRGQQVTLRCSPKSGHDTVSWYQQALGQGPQFIFQYYEEEERQRGNFPDRFSGHQFPNYSSELNVNALLLGDSALYLCASSLDRGNQPQHFGDGTRLSIL.

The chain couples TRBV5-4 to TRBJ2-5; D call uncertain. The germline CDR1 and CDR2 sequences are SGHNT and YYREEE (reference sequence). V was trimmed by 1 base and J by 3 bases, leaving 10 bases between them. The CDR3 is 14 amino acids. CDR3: CASSLPGFEETQYF. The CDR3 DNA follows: TGTGCCAGCAGCTTGCCAGGATTTGAAGAGACCCAGTACTTC.

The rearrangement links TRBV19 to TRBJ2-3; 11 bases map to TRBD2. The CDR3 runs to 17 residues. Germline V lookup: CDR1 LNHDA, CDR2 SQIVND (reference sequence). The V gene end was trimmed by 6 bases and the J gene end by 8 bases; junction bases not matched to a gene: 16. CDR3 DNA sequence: TGTGCCAGTAGCGATACCGGGGCTAGCGGGGGGACGTCTACGCAGTATTTT. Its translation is CASSDTGASGGTSTQYF.

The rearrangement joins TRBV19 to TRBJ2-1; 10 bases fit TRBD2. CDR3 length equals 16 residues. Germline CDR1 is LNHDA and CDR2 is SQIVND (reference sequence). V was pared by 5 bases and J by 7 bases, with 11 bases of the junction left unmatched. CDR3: CASSRPSGSSVNEQFF. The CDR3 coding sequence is TGTGCCAGTAGTCGACCTAGCGGGAGTTCTGTTAATGAGCAGTTCTTC.

The CDR3 is CASSEARQNYGYTF. The CDR3 coding sequence is TGTGCCAGCAGTGAAGCGCGGCAGAACTATGGCTACACCTTC. The chain recombines TRBV6-1 with TRBJ1-2; D gene uncertain. This CDR3 comprises 14 residues. The ends were cut back, 0 bases at V and 2 bases at J, with 7 bases in the middle. Germline V gene lookup returns CDR1 MNHNS and CDR2 SASEGT.

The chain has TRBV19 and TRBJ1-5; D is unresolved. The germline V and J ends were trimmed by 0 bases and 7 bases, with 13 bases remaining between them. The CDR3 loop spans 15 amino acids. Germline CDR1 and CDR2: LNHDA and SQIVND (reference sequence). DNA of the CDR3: TGTGCCAGTAGTATAGATTTCAGATGGGCCCAGCCCCAGCATTTT. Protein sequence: CASSIDFRWAQPQHF.

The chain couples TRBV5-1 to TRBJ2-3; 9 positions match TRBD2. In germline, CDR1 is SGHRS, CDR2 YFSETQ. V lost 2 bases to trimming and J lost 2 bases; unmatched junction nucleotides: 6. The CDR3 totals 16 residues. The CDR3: CASSLGTSGSTDTQYF. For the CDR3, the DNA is TGCGCCAGCAGCTTAGGTACTAGCGGGTCCACAGATACGCAGTATTTT.

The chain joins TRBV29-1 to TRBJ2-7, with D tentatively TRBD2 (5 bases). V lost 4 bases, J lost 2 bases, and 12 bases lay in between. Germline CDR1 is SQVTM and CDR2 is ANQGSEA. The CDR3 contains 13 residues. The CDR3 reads CSVVEGGAYEQYF. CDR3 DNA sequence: TGCAGCGTTGTTGAGGGTGGGGCCTACGAGCAGTACTTC.

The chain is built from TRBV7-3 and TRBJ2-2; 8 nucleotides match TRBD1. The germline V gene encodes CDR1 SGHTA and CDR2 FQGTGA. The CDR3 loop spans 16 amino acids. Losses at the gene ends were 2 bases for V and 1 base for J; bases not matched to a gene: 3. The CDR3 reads CASSLGGTGNTGELFF. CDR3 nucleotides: TGTGCCAGCAGCTTAGGTGGGACAGGGAACACCGGGGAGCTGTTTTTT. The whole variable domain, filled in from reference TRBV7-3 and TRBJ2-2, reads GAGVSQTPSNKVTEKGKYVELRCDPISGHTALYWYRQSLGQGPEFLIYFQGTGAADDSGLPNDRFFAVRPEGSVSTLKIQRTERGDSAVYLCASSLGGTGNTGELFFGEGSRLTVL.

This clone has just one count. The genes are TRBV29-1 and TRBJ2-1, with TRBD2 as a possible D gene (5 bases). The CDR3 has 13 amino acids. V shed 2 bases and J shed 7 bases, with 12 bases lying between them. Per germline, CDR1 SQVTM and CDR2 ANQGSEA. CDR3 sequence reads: CSVELGVGNEQFF. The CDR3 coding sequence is TGCAGCGTTGAACTCGGGGTTGGGAATGAGCAGTTCTTC.

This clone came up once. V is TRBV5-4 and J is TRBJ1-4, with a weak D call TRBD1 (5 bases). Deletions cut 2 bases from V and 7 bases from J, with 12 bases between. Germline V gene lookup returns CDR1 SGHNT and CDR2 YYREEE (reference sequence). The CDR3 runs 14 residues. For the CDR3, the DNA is TGTGCCAGCAGCTTCCAGGGATTCGGTGAAAAACTGTTTTTT. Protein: CASSFQGFGEKLFF.

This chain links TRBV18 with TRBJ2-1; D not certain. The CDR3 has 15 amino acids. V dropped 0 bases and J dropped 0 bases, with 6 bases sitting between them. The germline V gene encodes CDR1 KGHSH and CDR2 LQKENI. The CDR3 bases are TGTGCCAGCTCACCACCTAGTTTCTCCTACAATGAGCAGTTCTTC. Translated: CASSPPSFSYNEQFF. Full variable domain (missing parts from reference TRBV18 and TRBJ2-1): NAGVMQNPRHLVRRRGQEARLRCSPMKGHSHVYWYRQLPEEGLKFMVYLQKENIIDESGMPKERFSAEFPKEGPSILRIQQVVRGDSAAYFCASSPPSFSYNEQFFGPGTRLTVL.

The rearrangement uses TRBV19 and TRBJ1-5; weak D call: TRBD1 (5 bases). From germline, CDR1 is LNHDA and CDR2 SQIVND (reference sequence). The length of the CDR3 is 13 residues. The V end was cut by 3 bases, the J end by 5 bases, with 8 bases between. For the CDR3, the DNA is TGTGCCAGTAGTATTGACAGAGATCAGCCCCAGCATTTT. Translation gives CASSIDRDQPQHF.